Listed here are 24 T cell receptor beta chains from one sample, sequenced in a study of T cells expressing NK-cell markers. Using the 5' RACE reads, TCRdb records one entry per CDR3 protein without DNA. Its clone listing holds about 380,000 distinct CDR3 sequences. What was sequenced was blood T cells: a sorted CD56 or NKG2C T cell subset, CD4+ or CD8+ T cells, or bulk PBMC T cells (not recorded which). These receptors originate from a man aged 18 to 69 in good health.

The chain combines TRBV14 with TRBJ2-3; no DNA is available, so the TRBD2 call from TCRdb remains unchecked. Germline assignment: CDR1 SGHDN and CDR2 FVKESK. The length of the CDR3 is 18 residues. CDR3 region: CASSQEGPSGGPADTQYF.

The chain combines TRBV18 with TRBJ2-1; the D call of TRBD2 rests on TCRdb alone, since no DNA is present to check it. This CDR3 has 15 amino acids. The germline V gene has CDR1 KGHSH and CDR2 LQKENI. CDR3 sequence reads: CASSPFEGSYNEQFF. Together with reference TRBV18 and TRBJ2-1, the CDR3 gives the full variable domain: NAGVMQNPRHLVRRRGQEARLRCSPMKGHSHVYWYRQLPEEGLKFMVYLQKENIIDESGMPKERFSAEFPKEGPSILRIQQVVRGDSAAYFCASSPFEGSYNEQFFGPGTRLTVL.

The V and J genes are TRBV6-1 and TRBJ1-2. CDR3 length equals 16 residues. Germline V gene data show CDR1 as MNHNS and CDR2 as SASEGT. The CDR3 region is CASSKGRRTRLNGYTF.

The chain employs TRBV12-3 or TRBV12-4 and TRBJ1-6. The CDR3 loop spans 14 amino acids. The CDR3 reads CASSFGETNSPLHF.

This chain links TRBV7-8 with TRBJ2-1; the TCRdb call, TRBD2, lacks DNA for checking. CDR1 and CDR2 from the germline V gene are SGHVS and FQNEAQ. The CDR3 runs to 14 residues. CDR3: CASSFRDSVDEQFF.

The V call is TRBV12-3 or TRBV12-4, the J call TRBJ2-7; the D gene TCRdb calls, TRBD1, cannot be checked with no DNA. This CDR3 is 15 amino acids long. CDR3 amino acids: CASRKGTGHGYEQYF.

The V gene is TRBV2, the J gene TRBJ2-3; the TCRdb D gene call, TRBD1, has no DNA to confirm it. This CDR3 is 14 amino acids long. Germline V gene lookup returns CDR1 SNHLY and CDR2 FYNNEI. The CDR3 loop reads CASSGQLSTDTQYF.

This chain connects TRBV18 to TRBJ2-3. The length of the CDR3 is 15 residues. The germline V gene has CDR1 KGHSH and CDR2 LQKENI. CDR3 amino acids: CASSPDLSVLDTQYF.

The chain couples TRBV27 to TRBJ2-7; TCRdb names TRBD1, which stays unverified in the absence of DNA. The germline V gene encodes CDR1 MNHEY and CDR2 SMNVEV (reference sequence). The CDR3 is made up of 13 amino acids. The CDR3 reads CASRRAGVGEQYF.

This chain links TRBV7-6 with TRBJ1-3. The CDR3 totals 16 residues. The germline gives CDR1 SGHVS, CDR2 FNYEAQ. CDR3 residues: CASSLDRGIKGNTIYF. Using reference TRBV7-6 and TRBJ1-3 for the parts outside the CDR3, the full variable domain is GAGVSQSPRYKVTKRGQDVALRCDPISGHVSLYWYRQALGQGPEFLTYFNYEAQQDKSGLPNDRFSAERPEGSISTLTIQRTEQRDSAMYRCASSLDRGIKGNTIYFGEGSWLTVV.

The chain couples TRBV11-3 to TRBJ2-3; TCRdb's D gene call, TRBD1, goes unchecked for lack of DNA. The CDR3 sequence is 16 residues long. Looked up from germline, CDR1 is SGHNT and CDR2 is YENEEA. The chain's CDR3 is CASSLSTGGWADTQYF.

The chain uses TRBV12-3 or TRBV12-4 and TRBJ1-2. The CDR3 extends over 14 amino acids. CDR3 residues: CASSLVPEGKGYTF.

J is TRBJ2-2 and V is TRBV7-9. CDR3 length: 11 amino acids. Germline V gives CDR1 SEHNR, CDR2 FQNEAQ (reference sequence). CDR3 protein: CASSEVGELFF.

The J gene is TRBJ2-3, the V gene TRBV5-1; TCRdb reports TRBD2, a call that lacks DNA to check it against. In germline, CDR1 is SGHRS, CDR2 YFSETQ. The CDR3 covers 16 residues. CDR3 region: CASSSQRGSSTDTQYF.

V and J are TRBV7-9 and TRBJ2-7; TCRdb outputs TRBD1, but without DNA this stays unchecked. CDR1 is SEHNR, CDR2 FQNEAQ, per germline (reference sequence). This CDR3 region has 16 residues. This CDR3 is CASSLGTGPKSYEQYF.

V and J are TRBV12-3 or TRBV12-4 and TRBJ2-2; TCRdb returns TRBD1, unconfirmable since there is no DNA. This CDR3 is built from 12 residues. The CDR3: CASSRANGELFF.

The J gene is TRBJ2-4, the V gene TRBV4-2; lacking DNA, the TRBD1 call made by TCRdb goes unchecked. This CDR3 region has 15 residues. CDR1 and CDR2 (germline): LGHNA, YNFKEQ. The CDR3 spells CASSQGGGRGNIQYF.

The gene calls are TRBV18 and TRBJ2-5. Germline values: CDR1 KGHSH, CDR2 LQKENI. This CDR3 region has 15 residues. The CDR3 spells CASSPSGTRRETQYF.

The chain uses TRBV27 and TRBJ1-6; the D call of TRBD1 rests on TCRdb alone, since no DNA is present to check it. From germline, CDR1 is MNHEY and CDR2 SMNVEV (reference sequence). CDR3 length equals 16 residues. CDR3 residues: CASSLGQGANNSPLHF.

The V gene is TRBV9, the J gene TRBJ1-4; TCRdb's assignment of TRBD1 cannot be checked, as there is no DNA. From germline, CDR1 is SGDLS and CDR2 YYNGEE. The CDR3 contains 15 residues. CDR3 loop: CASSPLPGQNEKLFF.

The chain uses TRBV6-5 and TRBJ1-2. Germline V lookup: CDR1 MNHEY, CDR2 SVGAGI. The CDR3 sequence is 13 residues long. The CDR3: CASSYGALYGYTF.

This sequence joins TRBV12-5 and TRBJ2-1; TCRdb reports TRBD1, a call that lacks DNA to check it against. Germline-derived CDR1 and CDR2 are LGHNT and FRNRAP. The CDR3 extends over 18 amino acids. The CDR3 protein is CASGLKGGRQGSYNEQFF. The variable domain in full, with the rest retrieved from reference TRBV12-5 and TRBJ2-1, is DARVTQTPRHKVTEMGQEVTMRCQPILGHNTVFWYRQTMMQGLELLAYFRNRAPLDDSGMPKDRFSAEMPDATLATLKIQPSEPRDSAVYFCASGLKGGRQGSYNEQFFGPGTRLTVL.

J is TRBJ1-2 and V is TRBV3-1. The germline V gene encodes CDR1 LGHDT and CDR2 YNNKEL (reference sequence). The CDR3 extends over 16 amino acids. The CDR3 protein is CASSLSASVDLYGYTF.

The rearrangement uses TRBV7-2 and TRBJ2-7; as DNA is missing, the TRBD1 call by TCRdb cannot be tested. This CDR3 contains 15 residues. Germline CDR1 is SGHTA and CDR2 is FQGNSA. This CDR3 is CASSLEGYSSYEQYF.